What follows is one TCR beta chain and its context. What it binds is unknown. Other DNA sequences from this sample encode an identical CDR3 as well. Assay: immunoSEQ multiplex PCR; the TCRdb copy retains only in-frame clones and omits some. The table has approximately 150,000 clones, roughly 89% seen once; the top ten hold about 1.6%. These data belong to a study of T cell responses to AZD1222 COVID-19 vaccine. Study conclusions and caveats: The sample set comprised mostly white British donors with more females, and clonal diversity was possibly underestimated. Baseline testing showed seropositivity in only a handful of AZD1222 recipients. Compared with day 0, the breadth and depth of the Spike-specific TCR repertoire rose significantly after two doses of AZD1222. Nearly half of spike-specific TCRs reportedly target unmutated variant regions.

Per germline, CDR1 SGDLS and CDR2 YYNGEE. The germline V and J ends were trimmed by 4 bases and 6 bases, with 16 bases remaining between them. The CDR3 has 14 residues. The clonotype originates from an adult in good health. The chain joins TRBV9 to TRBJ1-1, with D perhaps TRBD1 (6 bases). The sample here was peripheral blood, taken on day 0 of AZD1222 vaccination. The CDR3 region has the DNA TGTGCCAGCAGCCCGAGGGGGGGGTCCGCTGAAGCTTTCTTT. Protein product: CASSPRGGSAEAFF.